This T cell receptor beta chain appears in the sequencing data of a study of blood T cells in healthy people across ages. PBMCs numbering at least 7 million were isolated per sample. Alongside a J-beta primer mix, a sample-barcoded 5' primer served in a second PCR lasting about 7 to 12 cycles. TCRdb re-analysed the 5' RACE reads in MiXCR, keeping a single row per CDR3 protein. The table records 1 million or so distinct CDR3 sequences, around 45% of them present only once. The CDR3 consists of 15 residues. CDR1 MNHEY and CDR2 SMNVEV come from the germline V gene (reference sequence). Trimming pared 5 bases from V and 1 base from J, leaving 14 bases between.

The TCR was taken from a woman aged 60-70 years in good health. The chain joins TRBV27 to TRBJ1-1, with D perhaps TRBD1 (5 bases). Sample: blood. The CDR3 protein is CASSPQVGRNTEAFF. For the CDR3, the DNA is TGTGCCAGCAGTCCTCAGGTGGGGCGGAACACTGAAGCTTTCTTT.